Shown below are 30 T cell receptor beta chains from a single sample sequenced in a study of cytomegalovirus exposure and HLA in healthy donors. The PCR made use of 60 Vbeta and 13 Jbeta primers. Measured with immunoSEQ multiplex PCR; TCRdb has only the in-frame clones, and not every one. The table has more than 95,000 clones, 78% seen once. The sample taken for sequencing was PBMCs. Source of these receptors: a male donor in good health and CMV-seronegative.

The V gene is TRBV5-4, the J gene TRBJ2-2; a possible D gene is TRBD1 (5 bases). Germline CDR1 and CDR2: SGHNT and YYREEE (reference sequence). This CDR3 comprises 15 residues. V was trimmed by 2 bases and J by 1 base, leaving 9 bases between them. CDR3 amino acids: CASSFQGLNTGELFF. DNA for the CDR3: TGTGCCAGCAGCTTCCAGGGCCTGAACACCGGGGAGCTGTTTTTT.

The chain has TRBV5-5 and TRBJ1-1, with 9 bases fitting TRBD1. The V gene's germline CDR1 is SGHKS and CDR2 YYEKEE (reference sequence). J gave up 6 bases and V 1 base, and 10 bases lay outside the gene matches. This CDR3 comprises 16 residues. In nucleotides, the CDR3 is TGTGCCAGCAGCTTGACCCTAACGACAGGGGGTTCTGAAGCTTTCTTT. Amino acids: CASSLTLTTGGSEAFF.

V and J are TRBV29-1 and TRBJ1-2; D gene ambiguous. Germline lookup yields CDR1 SQVTM and CDR2 ANQGSEA. Trimming took off 4 bases at V and 0 bases at J, with 18 bases between the two ends. The CDR3 contains 16 residues. The CDR3 DNA reads as TGCAGCGTTGGAGGCACCCGCGGGAGAGCTAACTATGGCTACACCTTC. This codes for CSVGGTRGRANYGYTF.

This clone was counted only a few times. This chain joins TRBV6-1 and TRBJ2-7; TRBD1 matches 9 bases. Germline values: CDR1 MNHNS, CDR2 SASEGT. The CDR3 sequence is 15 residues long. V dropped 0 bases and J dropped 2; count of bases not matched to a gene: 2. The CDR3 DNA follows: TGTGCCAGCAGTGAAGCAGGGACAGGGACCTACGAGCAGTACTTC. Translation gives CASSEAGTGTYEQYF.

This clone was seen a single time. This chain joins TRBV5-1 and TRBJ2-2; tentative D call: TRBD2 (6 bases). The length of the CDR3 is 14 residues. Trimming shortened V by 9 bases and J by 7 bases, and 19 bases separated the two germline ends. CDR1 and CDR2 from the germline V gene are SGHRS and YFSETQ. The CDR3 spells CATTAGSVDGELFF. CDR3 sequence (DNA): TGCGCCACCACCGCGGGGTCGGTTGACGGGGAGCTGTTTTTT.

This clone showed up many times. The J gene is TRBJ2-3, the V gene TRBV29-1, with TRBD1 matching 10 bases. The germline V gene encodes CDR1 SQVTM and CDR2 ANQGSEA. The CDR3 length is 14 residues. Germline trimming cut 6 bases from V and 1 base from J; bases unmatched to any gene: 4. The DNA of the CDR3 is TGCAGCGTCAGACAGGGGGCTGGCACAGATACGCAGTATTTT. Translating gives CSVRQGAGTDTQYF.

The J gene is TRBJ1-2, the V gene TRBV9; no reliable D call. There are 13 residues in the CDR3. Trimming took off 0 bases at V and 1 base at J, with 4 bases between the two ends. The germline V gene has CDR1 SGDLS and CDR2 YYNGEE. The CDR3 DNA follows: TGTGCCAGCAGCGTAGGCAGTAACTATGGCTACACCTTC. It codes for CASSVGSNYGYTF.

The CDR3 DNA is TGTGCCAGCAGTTTATTAAGTCGGGTCGGCTATCAGCCCCAGCATTTT. Its protein product is CASSLLSRVGYQPQHF. The rearrangement joins TRBV28 to TRBJ1-5; D call uncertain. The CDR3 runs to 16 residues. From germline, CDR1 is MDHEN and CDR2 SYDVKM. With 1 base removed from V and 5 bases from J, the gap between germline ends came to 15 bases.

V gene TRBV5-1 combines with J gene TRBJ1-4; D is possibly TRBD1 (6 bases). V lost 0 bases and J lost 8, with 11 bases in between. The CDR3 is made up of 14 amino acids. Germline V lookup: CDR1 SGHRS, CDR2 YFSETQ. The CDR3 region has the DNA TGCGCCAGCAGCTTGGACAGGGTGGAGGAAAAACTGTTTTTT. Translation gives CASSLDRVEEKLFF. The full variable domain, completed using reference TRBV5-1 and TRBJ1-4, is KAGVTQTPRYLIKTRGQQVTLSCSPISGHRSVSWYQQTPGQGLQFLFEYFSETQRNKGNFPGRFSGRQFSNSRSEMNVSTLELGDSALYLCASSLDRVEEKLFFGSGTQLSVL.

The rearrangement uses TRBV4-3 and TRBJ2-7; 8 nucleotides match TRBD2. The germline V gene encodes CDR1 LGHNA and CDR2 YSLEER. The CDR3 consists of 15 residues. J was trimmed by 5 bases and V by 0 bases; bases with no gene match: 6. CDR3 in amino acids: CASSQDKRETHEQYF. The CDR3 DNA reads TGCGCCAGCAGCCAAGATAAGCGGGAGACGCACGAGCAGTACTTC.

J is TRBJ1-2 and V is TRBV7-3, with D possibly matching TRBD1 (6 bases). Germline V gene lookup returns CDR1 SGHTA and CDR2 FQGTGA. V lost 5 bases, J lost 7 bases, and 14 bases lay in between. There are 13 residues in the CDR3. The CDR3 spells CASSPGTIRGYTF. The CDR3, as DNA: TGTGCCAGCAGCCCGGGGACAATCCGTGGCTACACCTTC.

This clone was recorded a few times. The V call is TRBV2, the J call TRBJ1-1; no clear D. Germline V gene lookup returns CDR1 SNHLY and CDR2 FYNNEI. The CDR3 is 13 amino acids. Trimming pared 6 bases from V and 1 base from J, leaving 9 bases between. CDR3 amino acids: CASRATANTEAFF. The DNA for the CDR3 is TGTGCCAGCAGAGCCACAGCGAACACTGAAGCTTTCTTT.

The rearrangement uses TRBV18 and TRBJ2-7, with D possibly being TRBD1 (6 bases). There are 15 residues in the CDR3. Germline V gives CDR1 KGHSH, CDR2 LQKENI. Trimming cost V 3 bases and J 3 bases, with 15 bases left between them. In DNA, the CDR3 is TGTGCCAGCTCACCTAGGAGGCAGGGGAGCTACGAGCAGTACTTC. It specifies CASSPRRQGSYEQYF.

This sequence joins TRBV27 and TRBJ2-7; TRBD2 agrees at 7 bases. The CDR3 runs to 15 residues. V lost 2 bases and J lost 3; bases outside the gene matches: 7. The V gene's germline CDR1 is MNHEY and CDR2 SMNVEV (reference sequence). The CDR3, as DNA: TGTGCCAGCAGTTTAAGGGGAGGGGAATACTACGAGCAGTACTTC. Protein product: CASSLRGGEYYEQYF.

The V and J genes are TRBV4-3 and TRBJ2-5; 9 bases align to TRBD1. The V and J ends lost 4 bases and 4 bases, in that order; junction bases with no gene match: 4. The germline V gene has CDR1 LGHNA and CDR2 YSLEER. The CDR3 runs to 14 residues. The CDR3 here is CASSRGTGRETQYF. CDR3 DNA sequence: TGCGCCAGCAGCCGGGGGACAGGGAGAGAGACCCAGTACTTC.

The V and J genes are TRBV2 and TRBJ2-1; 8 positions agree with TRBD1. The CDR3 spans 12 residues. Looked up from germline, CDR1 is SNHLY and CDR2 is FYNNEI. With V trimmed by 6 bases and J by 8 bases, 3 bases remained unmatched. CDR3 protein: CASRDRGDEQFF. DNA for the CDR3: TGTGCCAGCAGAGACAGGGGTGATGAGCAGTTCTTC. The whole variable domain, filled in from reference TRBV2 and TRBJ2-1, reads EPEVTQTPSHQVTQMGQEVILRCVPISNHLYFYWYRQILGQKVEFLVSFYNNEISEKSEIFDDQFSVERPDGSNFTLKIRSTKLEDSAMYFCASRDRGDEQFFGPGTRLTVL.

Turning to this clone: Other DNA sequences in the sample encode the same CDR3. The chain combines TRBV6-5 with TRBJ2-7; TRBD1 aligns across 11 bases. Losses at the gene ends were 0 bases for V and 3 bases for J; bases not matched to a gene: 1. The CDR3 is 15 amino acids. Germline CDR1 MNHEY, CDR2 SVGAGI. The CDR3 reads CASSYSGTGGYEQYF. The DNA of the CDR3 is TGTGCCAGCAGTTACTCCGGGACAGGGGGCTACGAGCAGTACTTC.

The genes are TRBV20-1 and TRBJ2-7, with a possible D match to TRBD2 (5 bases). The CDR3 totals 11 residues. V was clipped by 3 bases and J by 6 bases, with 9 bases between them. CDR1 is DFQATT, CDR2 SNEGSKA, per germline (reference sequence). The DNA for the CDR3 is TGCAGTGCTAGGGGCGGGTTCGAGCAGTACTTC. It encodes CSARGGFEQYF.

The J gene is TRBJ1-6, the V gene TRBV28; no clear D gene. CDR3 length: 11 amino acids. Trimming removed 6 bases at V and 10 bases at J, with 7 bases between. Per germline, CDR1 MDHEN and CDR2 SYDVKM. The CDR3 coding sequence is TGTGCCAGCAGGACTTCGTCACCCCTCCACTTT. This translates into CASRTSSPLHF.

This clone was detected only once. The chain joins TRBV30 to TRBJ2-7, with 9 bases lining up with TRBD1. The CDR3 spans 14 residues. The V gene's germline CDR1 is GTSNPN and CDR2 SVGIG (reference sequence). The ends lost 2 bases at V and 2 bases at J; junction bases unmatched: 4. The CDR3 is CAWSFTGGTYEQYF. Written as DNA, the CDR3 is TGTGCCTGGAGTTTTACAGGGGGCACCTACGAGCAGTACTTC.

This chain connects TRBV11-3 to TRBJ1-1, with D uncertain. Germline V lookup: CDR1 SGHNT, CDR2 YENEEA. The CDR3 extends over 11 amino acids. The CDR3 DNA is TGTGGCGGAGCGCAGAACACTGAAGCTTTCTTT. Amino acid sequence: CGGAQNTEAFF.

The chain carries TRBV7-9 and TRBJ2-2, with TRBD1 matching over 8 bases. The V gene end was trimmed by 0 bases and the J gene end by 5 bases; junction bases not matched to a gene: 5. In germline, CDR1 is SEHNR, CDR2 FQNEAQ (reference sequence). The CDR3 has 16 amino acids. The CDR3: CASSLARGRDTGELFF. CDR3 bases: TGTGCCAGCAGCTTAGCCAGGGGGCGTGATACCGGGGAGCTGTTTTTT.

This rearrangement joins TRBV9 to TRBJ2-3; D perhaps matches TRBD1 (6 bases). Germline V gives CDR1 SGDLS, CDR2 YYNGEE. Deletions cut 4 bases from V and 2 bases from J, with 11 bases between. CDR3 length: 14 amino acids. Here the CDR3 reads CASSRTDLTDTQYF. As DNA, the CDR3 is TGTGCCAGCAGCCGGACAGACCTCACAGATACGCAGTATTTT.

V usage is TRBV30 and J usage is TRBJ2-5; D is possibly TRBD2 (6 bases). The tail of the sequence fits TRBJ2-7 better, so the J call may be wrong. The CDR3 extends over 13 amino acids. CDR1 is GTSNPN and CDR2 is SVGIG in the germline V gene (reference sequence). The CDR3 loop reads CAWNTGAGYEQYF. The CDR3 DNA sequence: TGTGCCTGGAACACAGGCGCGGGGTACGAGCAGTACTTC.

As to this clone: Distinct nucleotide sequences in the sample also encode this CDR3. V gene TRBV6-6 combines with J gene TRBJ2-7, with 8 bases that match TRBD1. Germline values: CDR1 MNHNY, CDR2 SVGAGI (reference sequence). The CDR3 has 15 residues. The V segment lost 6 bases and the J segment 2 bases; nucleotides outside the gene matches: 9. CDR3 protein: CASSPRQGAAYEQYF. The CDR3 region has the DNA TGTGCCAGCAGCCCCCGGCAGGGGGCGGCCTACGAGCAGTACTTC.

This clone was recorded once. V is TRBV27 and J is TRBJ1-6; possibly TRBD1 for D (6 bases). The CDR3 is made up of 12 amino acids. The V end was cut by 6 bases, the J end by 7 bases, with 7 bases between. Germline-derived CDR1 and CDR2 are MNHEY and SMNVEV (reference sequence). Here the CDR3 DNA reads TGTGCCAGCAGAGGGGGAAATTCACCCCTCCACTTT. Translating gives CASRGGNSPLHF.

V gene TRBV11-2 combines with J gene TRBJ2-1, with 11 bases fitting TRBD2. The CDR3 is made up of 17 amino acids. The V gene end was trimmed by 0 bases and the J gene end by 0 bases; junction bases not matched to a gene: 1. Germline V gene sequence: CDR1 SGHAT, CDR2 FQNNGV. CDR3 loop: CASSLEGLAVSYNEQFF. In DNA, the CDR3 is TGTGCCAGCAGCTTAGAGGGACTAGCGGTCTCCTACAATGAGCAGTTCTTC. The full variable domain, with the rest looked up from reference TRBV11-2 and TRBJ2-1, is EAGVAQSPRYKIIEKRQSVAFWCNPISGHATLYWYQQILGQGPKLLIQFQNNGVVDDSQLPKDRFSAERLKGVDSTLKIQPAKLEDSAVYLCASSLEGLAVSYNEQFFGPGTRLTVL.

V and J are TRBV27 and TRBJ2-3; 8 bases are a match to TRBD1. V lost 4 bases and J lost 3; bases outside the gene matches: 18. CDR3 length equals 19 residues. Germline V gene data show CDR1 as MNHEY and CDR2 as SMNVEV (reference sequence). Here the CDR3 reads CASSYKGHHGTGRTDTQYF. The CDR3 DNA reads TGTGCCAGCAGTTATAAGGGACACCACGGGACAGGTAGAACAGATACGCAGTATTTT.

The chain links TRBV19 to TRBJ1-1; D might be TRBD1 (6 bases). CDR1 LNHDA and CDR2 SQIVND come from the germline V gene (reference sequence). The V and J ends lost 3 bases and 1 base respectively, with 12 bases between them. CDR3 length: 15 residues. CDR3 sequence (DNA): TGTGCCAGTAGTATTGGGGGGGCAGGGAACACTGAAGCTTTCTTT. The encoded protein is CASSIGGAGNTEAFF.

This chain uses TRBV12-2 with TRBJ2-7; the table assigns TRBD2, which was not confirmed against the DNA. TRBV12-2 is listed as a pseudogene. This CDR3 spans 13 amino acids. CDR3 amino acids: CASRRGTCYEQYF. The CDR3 DNA follows: TGTGCAAGTCGCCGCGGGACTTGCTACGAGCAGTACTTC.